The present T cell receptor (beta chain) was sequenced within a study of blood T cells in healthy people across ages. In this sample, this clonotype turned up a few times. A J-beta primer mix and a sample-barcoded 5' primer were used in a second PCR of roughly 7 to 12 cycles. Each cDNA molecule carried a tag from a template-switch adaptor that contained 12 random nucleotides. TCRdb itself ran the 5' RACE reads through MiXCR, one entry per CDR3 protein. The repertoire has about 280,000 distinct CDR3 sequences, about 25% of them found once; the top ten carry roughly 30%. Germline CDR1 WSHSY, CDR2 SAAADI. The V and J ends lost 8 bases and 8 bases respectively, with 16 bases between them. This CDR3 is built from 13 residues.

The receptor's source is a woman in her seventies in good health. The sequenced sample consisted of blood. The chain has TRBV10-2 and TRBJ1-5; no reliable D call. The CDR3 here is CASGPNRQKPQHF. In DNA, the CDR3 is TGCGCCAGCGGTCCAAACAGACAAAAGCCCCAGCATTTT.